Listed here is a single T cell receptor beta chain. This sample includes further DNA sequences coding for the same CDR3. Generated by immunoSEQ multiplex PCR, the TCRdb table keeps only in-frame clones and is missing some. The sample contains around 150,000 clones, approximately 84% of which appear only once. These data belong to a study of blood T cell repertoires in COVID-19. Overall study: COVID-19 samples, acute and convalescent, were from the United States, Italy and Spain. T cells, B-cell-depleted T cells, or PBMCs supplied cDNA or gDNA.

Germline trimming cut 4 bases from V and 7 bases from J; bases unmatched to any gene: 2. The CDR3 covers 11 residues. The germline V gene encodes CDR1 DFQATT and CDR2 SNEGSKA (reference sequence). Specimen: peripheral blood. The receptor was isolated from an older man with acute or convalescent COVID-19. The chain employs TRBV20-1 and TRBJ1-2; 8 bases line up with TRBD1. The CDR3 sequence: CSATDRGGYTF. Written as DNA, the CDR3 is TGCAGTGCTACCGACAGGGGTGGCTACACCTTC.